This T cell receptor beta chain originates from a study of blood T cell repertoires in COVID-19. Looking at the study overall: COVID-19 samples collected from the United States, Italy and Spain covered acute and convalescent phases. T cells, B-cell-depleted T cells, or PBMCs supplied cDNA or gDNA.

This clone was counted a few times. Trimming removed 3 bases from V and 0 bases from J, with 5 bases in between. The CDR3 length is 13 residues. The germline V gene encodes CDR1 MNHEY and CDR2 SMNVEV (reference sequence). Under the authors' procedure: Quantification of nucleated cells was approximated via reference gene primer amplification. Only in-frame clones appear in the TCRdb table, and some are missing; sequencing was by immunoSEQ multiplex PCR. That table gives V, J and clone size, and the DNA gave D and trimming. The table lists about 67,000 clones, approximately 87% of them singletons. This TCR came from a man in his fifties with active COVID-19. Sequenced: peripheral blood. This chain links TRBV27 with TRBJ1-1; no reliable D call. In DNA, the CDR3 is TGTGCCAGCAGTTTCAAAATGAACACTGAAGCTTTCTTT. Translation: CASSFKMNTEAFF.